The 27 T cell receptor beta chains presented below share a single source sample, sequenced in a study of blood T cell repertoires in COVID-19 (TCRdb year 2020). Libraries were made using the immunoSEQ multiplex PCR assay. The immuneACCESS repertoire file appears here via TCRdb, limited to in-frame rearrangements. These files lack a portion of the clones; in checked studies, under half of the deficit traces to unresolved V genes, and the cause of the others is not known. The sample contains 200,000 to 250,000 clones, over 70% of them found a single time. The ten most abundant clones make up 7.2% of the sample. Sequenced input: peripheral blood. The receptors shown here come from a woman in her 70s with acute or convalescent COVID-19.

There are a few counts of this clone. V and J are TRBV23-1 and TRBJ1-2; D uncertain. TRBV23-1 is designated an ORF whose function remains uncertain. V lost 4 bases to trimming and J lost 8 bases, with 8 bases between them. This CDR3 contains 11 residues. CDR3 sequence (DNA): TGCGCCAGCAGTCGAGAGCGGGGCTACACCTTC. Encoded protein: CASSRERGYTF.

This clone was seen once. This chain uses TRBV7-2 with TRBJ2-2, with D possibly being TRBD2 (5 bases). CDR1 is SGHTA, CDR2 FQGNSA, per germline. The V end lost 4 bases, the J end lost 5 bases, and 8 bases lay between the germline ends. This CDR3 spans 13 amino acids. The CDR3 DNA follows: TGTGCCAGCAGCTCTAGCAGAACCGGGGAGCTGTTTTTT. It specifies CASSSSRTGELFF.

This clone was seen only once. The V and J genes are TRBV9 and TRBJ1-6, with TRBD1 identical over 8 bases. Germline assignment: CDR1 SGDLS and CDR2 YYNGEE. The CDR3 runs 14 residues. The V gene end was trimmed by 2 bases and the J gene end by 6 bases; junction bases not matched to a gene: 1. CDR3 nucleotides: TGTGCCAGCAGCGTGGGACAGGTTAATTCACCCCTCCACTTT. Translated: CASSVGQVNSPLHF.

The CDR3 DNA is TGTGCCAGCAGCTTAGATCCAGGGCCTAACTATGGCTACACCTTC. This codes for CASSLDPGPNYGYTF. V usage is TRBV11-2 and J usage is TRBJ1-2; possible D gene TRBD1, 5 bases. Trimming stripped 0 bases from V and 0 bases from J, with 8 bases between. CDR1 SGHAT and CDR2 FQNNGV come from the germline V gene. The CDR3 covers 15 residues.

V and J are TRBV5-1 and TRBJ2-5; possible D gene TRBD2, 5 bases. The CDR3 loop spans 16 amino acids. V dropped 1 base and J dropped 5 bases, with 18 bases sitting between them. Germline CDR1 SGHRS, CDR2 YFSETQ. The CDR3 DNA sequence: TGCGCCAGCAGCTTGTTCCTAGCAAACCTCCGCGAGACCCAGTACTTC. Its protein product is CASSLFLANLRETQYF.

The J gene is TRBJ1-5, the V gene TRBV5-1; no reliable D call. V lost 1 base, J lost 5 bases, and 7 bases lay in between. CDR3 length: 13 residues. Germline V gene sequence: CDR1 SGHRS, CDR2 YFSETQ. The CDR3 nucleotides are TGCGCCAGCAGCTTGTCGGGTTATCAGCCCCAGCATTTT. This sequence encodes CASSLSGYQPQHF.

This clone appeared a few times. The V gene is TRBV12-3 or TRBV12-4, the J gene TRBJ2-3; no clear D. CDR3 length: 13 residues. V was clipped by 7 bases and J by 1 base, with 9 bases between them. CDR3 in amino acids: CASNSPGTDTQYF. CDR3 nucleotides: TGTGCCAGCAACAGTCCGGGCACAGATACGCAGTATTTT.

The chain recombines TRBV7-9 with TRBJ2-5; 11 bases align to TRBD2. The trim removed 0 bases at V and 3 bases at J, leaving 12 bases unmatched. The CDR3 extends over 19 amino acids. From germline, CDR1 is SEHNR and CDR2 FQNEAQ (reference sequence). The CDR3 region is CASSLARASGGRDEETQYF. CDR3 nucleotide sequence: TGTGCCAGCAGCTTAGCGCGCGCTAGCGGGGGGCGGGACGAAGAGACCCAGTACTTC.

This chain connects TRBV2 to TRBJ2-7, with 7 bases that match TRBD2. This CDR3 contains 15 residues. Per the germline V gene, CDR1 is SNHLY and CDR2 is FYNNEI. V dropped 4 bases and J dropped 2; count of bases not matched to a gene: 8. CDR3 coding DNA: TGTGCCAGCAGTGCATCGACCGGGACTACCTACGAGCAGTACTTC. Its translation: CASSASTGTTYEQYF.

The genes are TRBV30 and TRBJ2-1; 7 bases line up with TRBD1. There are 12 residues in the CDR3. Germline V gene sequence: CDR1 GTSNPN, CDR2 SVGIG (reference sequence). J was trimmed by 6 bases and V by 3 bases; bases with no gene match: 2. As DNA, the CDR3 is TGTGCCTGGAGCGCAGGGGGCAATGAGCAGTTCTTC. Translating it yields CAWSAGGNEQFF.

The chain is built from TRBV30 and TRBJ1-6; TRBD1 agrees at 7 bases. Losses at the gene ends were 5 bases for V and 7 bases for J; bases not matched to a gene: 5. Germline V gives CDR1 GTSNPN, CDR2 SVGIG (reference sequence). This CDR3 region has 13 residues. CDR3 sequence: CAWDRDSNSPLHF. The CDR3 bases are TGTGCCTGGGATAGGGACAGCAATTCACCCCTCCACTTT.

The rearrangement uses TRBV3-1 (or the pseudogene TRBV3-2) and TRBJ1-2, with 10 bases fitting TRBD1. There are 21 residues in the CDR3. CDR1 and CDR2 (germline): LGHDT, YNNKEL (reference sequence). J was trimmed by 0 bases and V by 3 bases; bases with no gene match: 19. DNA for the CDR3: TGTGCCAGCAGCCATTTCAGACTCTTACCGGGACAGGGGACGTCTAACTATGGCTACACCTTC. Translating gives CASSHFRLLPGQGTSNYGYTF.

In its sample, this clone was seen once. Other DNA sequences of this sample code for an identical CDR3. The gene calls are TRBV4-3 and TRBJ2-7; weak D call: TRBD2 (6 bases). Germline CDR1 and CDR2: LGHNA and YSLEER. The length of the CDR3 is 17 residues. V lost 0 bases, J lost 2 bases, and 17 bases lay in between. For the CDR3, the DNA is TGCGCCAGCAGCCAAGACCTAGGGACTTCTTATCCCTACGAGCAGTACTTC. It is translated as CASSQDLGTSYPYEQYF.

The CDR3 bases are TGTGCCAGCAAGCGGGGGGCGTCCGAGCAGTACGTC. Its translation: CASKRGASEQYV. This sequence joins TRBV2 and TRBJ2-7; 9 bases agree with TRBD2. In germline, CDR1 is SNHLY, CDR2 FYNNEI. The CDR3 covers 12 residues. Trimming at V came to 7 bases and at J to 6 bases, leaving 4 bases not matched to a gene.

This chain links TRBV3-1 (or the pseudogene TRBV3-2) with TRBJ2-1, with D tentatively TRBD1 (6 bases). CDR3 length: 13 residues. Germline V gives CDR1 LGHDT, CDR2 YNNKEL (reference sequence). The germline V and J ends were trimmed by 0 bases and 7 bases, with 7 bases remaining between them. In DNA form, the CDR3 reads TGTGCCAGCAGCCAAGACACAGGGAATGAGCAGTTCTTC. Amino acid sequence: CASSQDTGNEQFF.

This chain uses TRBV24-1 with TRBJ2-3; 8 nucleotides align to TRBD1. The CDR3 has 18 amino acids. CDR1 is KGHDR and CDR2 is SFDVKD in the germline V gene. The V and J ends lost 3 bases and 1 base, in that order; junction bases with no gene match: 11. This chain's CDR3 is CATSDTLDRAGRTDTQYF. For the CDR3, the DNA is TGTGCCACCAGTGATACCCTGGACAGGGCCGGTCGCACAGATACGCAGTATTTT.

This chain uses TRBV15 with TRBJ2-7; 9 positions match TRBD1. The CDR3 length is 14 residues. Germline V CDR1 and CDR2: LNHNV, YYDKDF (reference sequence). V lost 3 bases and J lost 2; bases outside the gene matches: 2. Here the CDR3 reads CATSRDRGPYEQYF. CDR3 nucleotides: TGTGCCACCAGCAGGGACAGGGGTCCCTACGAGCAGTACTTC.

Only one count was recorded for this clone. CDR3 sequence reads: CASNTSPGLAKFNEQFF. The CDR3 nucleotides read TGCGCCAGCAATACTTCTCCGGGACTCGCTAAGTTCAATGAGCAGTTCTTC. V and J are TRBV5-1 and TRBJ2-1; tentative D call: TRBD2 (6 bases). In germline, CDR1 is SGHRS, CDR2 YFSETQ. CDR3 size: 17 residues. V was shortened by 6 bases and J by 6 bases, with 25 bases between the two germline ends.

The DNA of the CDR3 is TGTGCCAGCAGCGTGACTATCCTCGGGGAGACCCAGTACTTC. Its translation: CASSVTILGETQYF. The V and J genes are TRBV9 and TRBJ2-5; maybe TRBD2 (5 bases). The CDR3 has 14 residues. The V gene's germline CDR1 is SGDLS and CDR2 YYNGEE. The germline V and J ends were trimmed by 2 bases and 5 bases, with 13 bases remaining between them.

The gene calls are TRBV29-1 and TRBJ2-1; 8 nucleotides line up with TRBD2. Trimming at V came to 8 bases and at J to 2 bases, leaving 8 bases not matched to a gene. Germline CDR1 reads SQVTM; CDR2 reads ANQGSEA. This CDR3 has 14 amino acids. The CDR3 DNA reads as TGCAGCCTTCTACCCGGGGGGGCCTACAATGAGCAGTTCTTC. Translation: CSLLPGGAYNEQFF.

CDR3 protein: CASSPPTASSTDTQYF. The CDR3 coding sequence is TGTGCCAGCTCACCACCGACAGCCTCTAGCACAGATACGCAGTATTTT. The chain recombines TRBV18 with TRBJ2-3; a possible D gene is TRBD1 (5 bases). V lost 0 bases to trimming and J lost 0 bases, with 10 bases between them. The CDR3 is made up of 16 amino acids. The V gene's germline CDR1 is KGHSH and CDR2 LQKENI.

The rearrangement joins TRBV30 to TRBJ2-1; TRBD2 might be the D (6 bases). The CDR3 length is 16 residues. Trimming removed 1 base from V and 4 bases from J, with 17 bases in between. From germline, CDR1 is GTSNPN and CDR2 SVGIG (reference sequence). CDR3 amino acids: CAWSATGRGRYNEQFF. Here the CDR3 DNA reads TGTGCCTGGAGTGCCACGGGACGGGGGAGGTACAATGAGCAGTTCTTC.

This sequence joins TRBV4-2 and TRBJ2-7, with D maybe TRBD2 (6 bases). The CDR3 is 16 residues long. The V and J ends lost 0 bases and 0 bases respectively, with 12 bases between them. Germline V gene data show CDR1 as LGHNA and CDR2 as YNFKEQ. In DNA form, the CDR3 reads TGTGCCAGCAGCCAAGAGGGTATCGGGAGCTCCTACGAGCAGTACTTC. It is translated as CASSQEGIGSSYEQYF.

This rearrangement joins TRBV10-3 to TRBJ1-4; 7 bases are a match to TRBD1. The germline V gene has CDR1 ENHRY and CDR2 SYGVKD. V lost 4 bases to trimming and J lost 5 bases; unmatched junction nucleotides: 7. The CDR3 is 15 residues long. CDR3 in amino acids: CAISATGAGNEKLFF. CDR3 nucleotides: TGTGCCATCAGTGCAACAGGGGCAGGGAATGAAAAACTGTTTTTT.

The chain has TRBV27 and TRBJ2-7; 12 bases are shared with TRBD2. The V gene end was trimmed by 2 bases and the J gene end by 6 bases; junction bases not matched to a gene: 8. The CDR3 sequence is 16 residues long. Germline V CDR1 and CDR2: MNHEY, SMNVEV (reference sequence). The CDR3 DNA reads TGTGCCAGCAGTTTAAGGACTAGCGGGGTCTTTCTCGAGCAGTACTTC. Protein sequence: CASSLRTSGVFLEQYF.

The chain combines TRBV19 with TRBJ1-2; 7 nucleotides match TRBD1. The CDR3 contains 15 residues. The V and J ends lost 7 bases and 2 bases, in that order; junction bases with no gene match: 10. The germline V gene encodes CDR1 LNHDA and CDR2 SQIVND (reference sequence). The CDR3 DNA is TGTGCCAGTATACGGTCGTTGGGACAGAACTATGGCTACACCTTC. It yields the protein CASIRSLGQNYGYTF.

The CDR3 DNA is TGTGCCAACACGGCCCTAGTTTGGGGCTACACCTTC. Translating gives CANTALVWGYTF. V and J are TRBV7-9 and TRBJ1-2; D is uncertain. Germline loops: CDR1 SEHNR, CDR2 FQNEAQ (reference sequence). The V end was cut by 10 bases, the J end by 8 bases, with 17 bases between. The CDR3 is 12 amino acids.